This TCR beta chain was retrieved from a study of cytomegalovirus exposure and HLA in healthy donors. CDR1 is LNHDA and CDR2 is SQIVND in the germline V gene (reference sequence). V gave up 7 bases and J gave up 4 bases; unmatched junction bases: 12. This CDR3 region has 16 residues. Primers: 60 Vbeta forward and 13 Jbeta reverse. The data were produced by immunoSEQ multiplex PCR, yet TCRdb's version contains in-frame clones alone and is incomplete. In the table there are about 160,000 clones, over 80% of which are singletons. Specimen: PBMCs. The chain uses TRBV19 and TRBJ1-2, with TRBD1 matching over 10 bases. This receptor was obtained from a woman aged 18 to 35 in good health and CMV-seronegative. The CDR3 region is CASTRGTGDLLYGYTF. CDR3 DNA sequence: TGTGCCAGTACCCGGGGGACAGGGGACCTCCTCTATGGCTACACCTTC.